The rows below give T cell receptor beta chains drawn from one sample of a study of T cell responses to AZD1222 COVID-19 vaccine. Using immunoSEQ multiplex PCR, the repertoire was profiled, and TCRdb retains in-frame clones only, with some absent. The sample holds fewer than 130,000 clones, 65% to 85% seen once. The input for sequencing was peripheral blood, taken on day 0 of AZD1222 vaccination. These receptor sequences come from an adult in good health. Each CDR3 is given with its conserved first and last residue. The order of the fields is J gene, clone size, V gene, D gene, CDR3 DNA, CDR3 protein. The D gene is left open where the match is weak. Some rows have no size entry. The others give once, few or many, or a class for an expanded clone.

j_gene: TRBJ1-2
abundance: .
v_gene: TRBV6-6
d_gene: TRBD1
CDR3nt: TGTGCCAGCAGTTCAAGACAGGGTAGCTATGGCTACACCTTC
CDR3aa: CASSSRQGSYGYTF

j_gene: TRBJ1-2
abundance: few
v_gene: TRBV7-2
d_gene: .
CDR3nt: TGTGCCAGCAGCTTAGAGGCGGGGTTGCCCTATGGCTACACCTTC
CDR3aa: CASSLEAGLPYGYTF

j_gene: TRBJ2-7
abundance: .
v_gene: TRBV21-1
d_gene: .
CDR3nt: TGTGCCAGCAGCAAGAGAGGGGACCAGTACTTC
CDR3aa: CASSKRGDQYF

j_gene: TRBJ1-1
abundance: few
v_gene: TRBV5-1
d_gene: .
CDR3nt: TGCGCCAGCAATCCGCTGGGGGCGCCAGGCACTGAAGCTTTCTTT
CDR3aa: CASNPLGAPGTEAFF

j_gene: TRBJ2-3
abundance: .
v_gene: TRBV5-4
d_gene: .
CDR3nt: TGTGCCAGCAGCTTCACGGCCTCCGATACGCAGTATTTT
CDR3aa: CASSFTASDTQYF

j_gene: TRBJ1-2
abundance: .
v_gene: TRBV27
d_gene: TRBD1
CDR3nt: TGTGCCAGCAGCCGGACAGGGGAGGGCTATGGCTACACCTTC
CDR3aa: CASSRTGEGYGYTF

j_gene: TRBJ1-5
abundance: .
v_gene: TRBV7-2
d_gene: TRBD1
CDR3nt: TGTGCCAGCAGCCCCCGGACAGGGGATATGCCCCAGCATTTT
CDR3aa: CASSPRTGDMPQHF

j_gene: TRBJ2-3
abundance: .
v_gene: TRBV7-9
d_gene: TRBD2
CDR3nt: TGTGCCAGCAGCTTAGTTAGCGGGGGGGCCACAGATACGCAGTATTTT
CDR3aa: CASSLVSGGATDTQYF

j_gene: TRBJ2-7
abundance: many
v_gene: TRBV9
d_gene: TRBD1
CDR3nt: TGTGCCAGCAGCGTAGGGGGACAGAACTACGAGCAGTACTTC
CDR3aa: CASSVGGQNYEQYF

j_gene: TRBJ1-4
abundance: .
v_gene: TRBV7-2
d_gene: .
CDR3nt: TGTGCCAGCAGCTTAATCCATGGACTTAATGAAAAACTGTTTTTT
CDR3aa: CASSLIHGLNEKLFF

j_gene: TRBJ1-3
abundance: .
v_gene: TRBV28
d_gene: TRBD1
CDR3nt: TGTGCCAGCAGGGGAACAGGGGGATCAAACACCATATATTTT
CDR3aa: CASRGTGGSNTIYF

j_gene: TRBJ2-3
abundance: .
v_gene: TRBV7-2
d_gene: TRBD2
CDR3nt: TGTGCCAGCCGCCGCGGGGGTAACCCCACAGATACGCAGTATTTT
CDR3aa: CASRRGGNPTDTQYF

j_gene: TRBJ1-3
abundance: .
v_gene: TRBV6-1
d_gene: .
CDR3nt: TGTGCCAGCAGCCCGGGACATTCTGGAAACACCATATATTTT
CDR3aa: CASSPGHSGNTIYF

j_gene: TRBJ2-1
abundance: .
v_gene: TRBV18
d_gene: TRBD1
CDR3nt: TGTGCCAGCTCACCACGCAGGGGGTCAGATGAGCAGTTCTTC
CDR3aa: CASSPRRGSDEQFF

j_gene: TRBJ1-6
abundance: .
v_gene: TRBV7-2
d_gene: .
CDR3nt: TGTGCCAGCAGCTTAAATTTGGGGAGTTCACCCCTCCACTTT
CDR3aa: CASSLNLGSSPLHF

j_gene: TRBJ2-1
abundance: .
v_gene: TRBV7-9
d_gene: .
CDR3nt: TGTGCCAGCAGCTTATTCGGGGCTAGCTCCTACAATGAGCAGTTCTTC
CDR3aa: CASSLFGASSYNEQFF

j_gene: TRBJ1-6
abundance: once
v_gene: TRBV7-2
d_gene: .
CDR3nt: TGTGCCAGCAGCTTGGAGGTGGTCAATTCACCCCTCCACTTT
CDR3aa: CASSLEVVNSPLHF

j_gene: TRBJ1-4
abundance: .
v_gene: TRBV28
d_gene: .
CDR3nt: TGTGCCAGCAGTTTGGTTCCTTCTAATGAAAAACTGTTTTTT
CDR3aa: CASSLVPSNEKLFF

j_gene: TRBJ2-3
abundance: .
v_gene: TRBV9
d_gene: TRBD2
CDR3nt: TGTGCCAGCAGCGTAGTGGGCGGGGGGGACCCCCGGGATACGCAGTATTTT
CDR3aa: CASSVVGGGDPRDTQYF

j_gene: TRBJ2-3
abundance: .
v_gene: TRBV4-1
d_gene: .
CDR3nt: TGCGCCAGCAGGAGAGGGTCGACAGATACGCAGTATTTT
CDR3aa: CASRRGSTDTQYF

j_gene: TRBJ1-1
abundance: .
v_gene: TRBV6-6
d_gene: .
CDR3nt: TGTGCCAGCAGTTACTCGATGTTTGGTGGCACTGAAGCTTTCTTT
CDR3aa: CASSYSMFGGTEAFF

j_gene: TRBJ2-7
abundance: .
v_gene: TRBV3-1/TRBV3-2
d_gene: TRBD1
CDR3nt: TGTGCCAGCAGCCAAGGAAGTCGCCGACAGGGCTCCTACGAGCAGTACTTC
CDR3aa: CASSQGSRRQGSYEQYF

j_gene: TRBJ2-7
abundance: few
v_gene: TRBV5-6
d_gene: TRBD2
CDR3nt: TGTGCCAGCAGCCCGGGACTAGCGGAATATGTAGGGTACGAGCAGTACTTC
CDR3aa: CASSPGLAEYVGYEQYF

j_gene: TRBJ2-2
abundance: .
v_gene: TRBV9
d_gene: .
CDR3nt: TGTGCCAGCAGCGCCGAGCAAAGGCGTACCGGGGAGCTGTTTTTT
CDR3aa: CASSAEQRRTGELFF

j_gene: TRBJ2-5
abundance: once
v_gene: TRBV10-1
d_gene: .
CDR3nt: TGCGCCAGCAGTGAGTCGGTGGGACTCAAAATATACTTC
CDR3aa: CASSESVGLKIYF

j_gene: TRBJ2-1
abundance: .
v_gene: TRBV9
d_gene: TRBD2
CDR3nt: TGTGCCAGCAGCGTATCCGGACTAGGGTTCAATGAGCAGTTCTTC
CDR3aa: CASSVSGLGFNEQFF

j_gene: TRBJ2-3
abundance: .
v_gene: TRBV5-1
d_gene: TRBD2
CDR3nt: TGCGCCAGCAGCTTGGGACTAGCGGGGGGCAGCACAGATACGCAGTATTTT
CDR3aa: CASSLGLAGGSTDTQYF

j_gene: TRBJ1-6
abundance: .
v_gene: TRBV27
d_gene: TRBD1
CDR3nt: TGTGCCAGCTGCCGGACAGGTATCTCCTATAATTCACCCCTCCACTTT
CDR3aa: CASCRTGISYNSPLHF

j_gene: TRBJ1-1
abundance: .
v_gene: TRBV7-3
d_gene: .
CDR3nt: TGTGCCAGCAGCTTAGGGTCGGTGGGCACTGAAGCTTTCTTT
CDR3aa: CASSLGSVGTEAFF

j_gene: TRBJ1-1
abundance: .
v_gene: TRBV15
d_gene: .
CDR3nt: TGTGCCACCAGCAGGAGACAGTTGAACACTGAAGCTTTCTTT
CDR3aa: CATSRRQLNTEAFF

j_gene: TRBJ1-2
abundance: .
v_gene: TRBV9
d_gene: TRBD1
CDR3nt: TGTGCCAGCAGCGTCGCAGGGGGCTATGGCTACACCTTC
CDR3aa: CASSVAGGYGYTF

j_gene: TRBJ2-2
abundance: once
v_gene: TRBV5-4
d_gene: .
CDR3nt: TGTGCCAGCAGCTGGGACGTGGGGGAGCTGTTTTTT
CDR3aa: CASSWDVGELFF

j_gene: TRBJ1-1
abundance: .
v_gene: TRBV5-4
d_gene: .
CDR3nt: TGTGCCAGCAGCCGGGACGGCAACACTGAAGCTTTCTTT
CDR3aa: CASSRDGNTEAFF

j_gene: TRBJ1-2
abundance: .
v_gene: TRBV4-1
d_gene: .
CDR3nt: TGCGCCAGCAGCCCAACGGGGGCCCCCTATGGCTACACCTTC
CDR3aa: CASSPTGAPYGYTF

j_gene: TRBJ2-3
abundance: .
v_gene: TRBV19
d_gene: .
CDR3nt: TGTGCCAGTAGTATAGTGGAGAATACGCAGTATTTT
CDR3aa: CASSIVENTQYF

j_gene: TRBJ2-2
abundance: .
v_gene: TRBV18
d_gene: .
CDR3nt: TGTGCCAGCTCAATCCCGGGAGTGAACACCGGGGAGCTGTTTTTT
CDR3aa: CASSIPGVNTGELFF

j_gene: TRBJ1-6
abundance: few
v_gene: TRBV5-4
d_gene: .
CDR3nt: TGTGCCAGCAGCTTACAGGGTAATAATTCACCCCTCCACTTT
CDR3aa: CASSLQGNNSPLHF

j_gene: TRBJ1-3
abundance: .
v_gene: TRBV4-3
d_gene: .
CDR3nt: TGCGCCAGCAGCCAGAGTAGGTCTGGAAACACCATATATTTT
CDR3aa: CASSQSRSGNTIYF

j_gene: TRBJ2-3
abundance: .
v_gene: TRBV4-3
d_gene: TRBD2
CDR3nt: TGCGCCAGCAGCCCTAGACTAGCGGGGGGAGCAGATACGCAGTATTTT
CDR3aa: CASSPRLAGGADTQYF

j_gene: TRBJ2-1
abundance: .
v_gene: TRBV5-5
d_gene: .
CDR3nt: TGTGCCAGCAGCGTATGGGGGCGGGTAAATGAGCAGTTCTTC
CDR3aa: CASSVWGRVNEQFF

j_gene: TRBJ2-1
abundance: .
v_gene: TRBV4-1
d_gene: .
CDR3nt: TGCGCCAGCAGCAAACCCCCCGGAGCAGGGGTAATATGGGAGCAGTTCTTC
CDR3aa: CASSKPPGAGVIWEQFF

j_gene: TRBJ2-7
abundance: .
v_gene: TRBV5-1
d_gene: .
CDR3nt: TGCGCCAGCAGCACGGACAATTCCTACGAGCAGTACTTC
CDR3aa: CASSTDNSYEQYF

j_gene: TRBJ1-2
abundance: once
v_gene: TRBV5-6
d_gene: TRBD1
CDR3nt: TGTGCCAGCAGCTTGCCCGGGACAGGGAGAAACTATGGCTACACCTTC
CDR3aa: CASSLPGTGRNYGYTF

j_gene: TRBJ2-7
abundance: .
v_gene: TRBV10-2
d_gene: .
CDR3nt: TGCGCCAGCAGTGAGTCGGCAGGGTCCTACGAGCAGTACTTC
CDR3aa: CASSESAGSYEQYF

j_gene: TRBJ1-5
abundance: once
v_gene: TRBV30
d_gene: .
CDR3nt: TGTGCCTCCTCAGGGGAGGGGAATCAGCCCCAGCATTTT
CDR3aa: CASSGEGNQPQHF

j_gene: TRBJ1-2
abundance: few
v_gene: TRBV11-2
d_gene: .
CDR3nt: TGTGCCAGCAGCTTAGTGGCAGGGAACTATGGCTACACCTTC
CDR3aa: CASSLVAGNYGYTF

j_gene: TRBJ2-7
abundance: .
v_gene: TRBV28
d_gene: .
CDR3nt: TGTGCCAGCAGCTCGTGCGGGGGCGGGGGCTACGAGCAGTACTTC
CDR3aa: CASSSCGGGGYEQYF

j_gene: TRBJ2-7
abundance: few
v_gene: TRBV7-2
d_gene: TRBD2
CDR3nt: TGTGCCAGCAGCCCTCAGCGGGGGGCCTACGAGCAGTACTTC
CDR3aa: CASSPQRGAYEQYF

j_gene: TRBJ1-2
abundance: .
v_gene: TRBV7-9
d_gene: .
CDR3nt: TGTGCCAGCAGCTTAGGCGGTGGCGGCTACACCTTC
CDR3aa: CASSLGGGGYTF

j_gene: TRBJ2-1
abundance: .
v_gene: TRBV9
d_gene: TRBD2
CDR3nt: TGTGCCAGCAGCGTCGTAGGACTAGCGGGCTTCAATGAGCAGTTCTTC
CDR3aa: CASSVVGLAGFNEQFF

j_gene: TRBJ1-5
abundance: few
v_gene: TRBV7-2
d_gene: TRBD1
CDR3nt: TGTGCCAGCAGCCCACAGGGGGCTAGCAATCAGCCCCAGCATTTT
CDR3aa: CASSPQGASNQPQHF

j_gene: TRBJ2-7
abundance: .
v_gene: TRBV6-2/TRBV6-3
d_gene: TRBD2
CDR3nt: TGTGCCAGCAGTTACTCGCTAGCGGGGTCCTACGAGCAGTACTTC
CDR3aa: CASSYSLAGSYEQYF

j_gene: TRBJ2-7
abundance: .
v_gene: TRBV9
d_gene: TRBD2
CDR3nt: TGTGCCAGCAGCCCACTAGCGAATCTCTACGAGCAGTACTTC
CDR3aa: CASSPLANLYEQYF